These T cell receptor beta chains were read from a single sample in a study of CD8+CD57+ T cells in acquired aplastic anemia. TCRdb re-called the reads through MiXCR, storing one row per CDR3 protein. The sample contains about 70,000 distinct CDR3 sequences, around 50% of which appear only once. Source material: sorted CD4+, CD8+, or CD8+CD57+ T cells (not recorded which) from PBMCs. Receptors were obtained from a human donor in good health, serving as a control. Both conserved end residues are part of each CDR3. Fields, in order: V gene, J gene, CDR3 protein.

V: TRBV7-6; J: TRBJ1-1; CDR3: CASSGTGFTEAFF
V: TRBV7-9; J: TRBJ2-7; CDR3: CASSNRYSEQYF
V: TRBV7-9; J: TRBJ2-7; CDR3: CASSPSSAEQYF
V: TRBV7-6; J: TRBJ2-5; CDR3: CASVGLAGGTQYF
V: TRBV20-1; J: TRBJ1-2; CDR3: CSAMPNYGYTF
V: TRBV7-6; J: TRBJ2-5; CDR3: CASSLGRGAAAYQETQYF
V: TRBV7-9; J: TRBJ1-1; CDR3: CASSLATGVNTEAFF
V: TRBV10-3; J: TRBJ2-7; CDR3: CATGREGSEQYF
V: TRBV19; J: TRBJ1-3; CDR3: CASSRILSTGAGNTIYF
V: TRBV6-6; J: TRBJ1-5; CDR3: CASSFTTDPNQPQHF
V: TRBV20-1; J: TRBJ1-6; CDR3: CSASRGDRDNSPLHF
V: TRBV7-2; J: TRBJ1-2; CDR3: CAVRAGDGYTF
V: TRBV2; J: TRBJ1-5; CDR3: CASSGTGLQPQHF
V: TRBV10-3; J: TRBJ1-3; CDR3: CAISDQGAGGNTIYF
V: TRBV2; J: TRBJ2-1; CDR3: CASSDFGGVGNEQFF
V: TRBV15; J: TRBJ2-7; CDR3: CATSRERDESYEQYF
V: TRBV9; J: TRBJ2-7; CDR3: CASSGGQGIYEQYF
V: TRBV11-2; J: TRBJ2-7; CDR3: CASSRTITEYEQYF
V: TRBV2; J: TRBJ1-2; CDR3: CASSGGRGPDYGYTF
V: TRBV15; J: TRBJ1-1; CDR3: CATSRTTEGKFTEAFF
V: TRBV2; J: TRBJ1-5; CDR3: CASSEIRAYSNQPQHF
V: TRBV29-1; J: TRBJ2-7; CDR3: CSARTVSYEQYF
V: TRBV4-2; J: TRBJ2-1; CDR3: CASSGGSGYNEQFF
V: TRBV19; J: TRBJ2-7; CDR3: CASSKDNPYEQYF
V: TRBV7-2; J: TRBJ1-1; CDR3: CASSPGWGTEAFF
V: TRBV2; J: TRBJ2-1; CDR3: CASRTGTSGRNEQFF
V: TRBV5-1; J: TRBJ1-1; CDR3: CASSLGATEAFF
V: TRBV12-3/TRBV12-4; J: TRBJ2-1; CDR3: CASSPGTSGGNEQFF
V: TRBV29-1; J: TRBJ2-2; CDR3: CSVGQGARFDTGELFF
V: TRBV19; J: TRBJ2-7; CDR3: CASPRNTGTAEQYF
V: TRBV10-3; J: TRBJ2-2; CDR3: CAISQGTTGELFF
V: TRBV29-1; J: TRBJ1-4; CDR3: CSVEVAYNEKLFF
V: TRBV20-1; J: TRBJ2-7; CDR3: CSADGTSGGVYEQYF
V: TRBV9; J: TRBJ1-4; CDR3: CASSEGAWTENEKLFF
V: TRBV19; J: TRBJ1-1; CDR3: CASSTAGTGLTEAFF
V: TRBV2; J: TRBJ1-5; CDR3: CATTTAGSDQPQHF
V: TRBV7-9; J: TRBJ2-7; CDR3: CASSLSIIDEQYF